This TCR beta chain stems from a study of T cell responses to AZD1222 COVID-19 vaccine. The CDR3 covers 12 residues. V was cut by 3 bases and J by 7 bases, with 10 bases left in between. Germline lookup yields CDR1 SGHTS and CDR2 YDEGEE. Study-wide results and caveats: Repertoires were collected only later (after the peak T cell response had occurred).

The repertoire was sequenced with immunoSEQ multiplex PCR; TCRdb's copy has only in-frame clones and lacks some. The repertoire includes some 140,000 clones, about 90% of them detected once, and roughly 2% sits in the top ten. On this clone itself: The antigen is not known.

This TCR came from an adult in good health. The chain is built from TRBV5-8 and TRBJ1-2, with a weak D call TRBD1 (6 bases). Sequenced material: peripheral blood, taken on day 0 of AZD1222 vaccination. CDR3 in amino acids: CASSSQGPGYTF. CDR3 bases: TGTGCCAGCAGCTCACAGGGACCTGGCTACACCTTC.